The 7 T cell receptor beta chains listed next were all sequenced from one sample in a study of blood T cell repertoires in COVID-19. Assay: immunoSEQ multiplex PCR; the TCRdb copy retains only in-frame clones and omits some. The table includes 140,000 or so clones, approximately 85% detected once. Sequencing used peripheral blood. Receptors were obtained from a human donor with acute or convalescent COVID-19. The donor label of this sample is uncertain.

In its sample, this clone was seen a few times. This chain uses TRBV28 with TRBJ2-2; D is ambiguous. This CDR3 is built from 16 residues. Germline V lookup: CDR1 MDHEN, CDR2 SYDVKM. Trimming took off 6 bases at V and 0 bases at J, with 14 bases between the two ends. CDR3 DNA sequence: TGTGCCAGCAGGGAGATAAGCTCCGCGAACACCGGGGAGCTGTTTTTT. This translates into CASREISSANTGELFF.

This clone was detected a few times. The genes are TRBV19 and TRBJ2-3; 8 bases map to TRBD2. The V segment lost 5 bases and the J segment 4 bases; nucleotides outside the gene matches: 5. The V gene's germline CDR1 is LNHDA and CDR2 SQIVND (reference sequence). The CDR3 is 14 residues long. The CDR3 coding sequence is TGTGCCAGTAGTCGGGGGGGCAGGGCAGATACGCAGTATTTT. The encoded protein is CASSRGGRADTQYF.

This chain uses TRBV7-9 with TRBJ2-1; TRBD2 aligns across 12 bases. The CDR3 spans 17 residues. Germline V CDR1 and CDR2: SEHNR, FQNEAQ (reference sequence). V lost 5 bases to trimming and J lost 2 bases; unmatched junction nucleotides: 7. The CDR3: CASSLLGTSGPYNEQFF. CDR3 coding DNA: TGTGCCAGCAGCCTATTGGGGACTAGCGGGCCCTACAATGAGCAGTTCTTC.

This clone was observed a few times. CDR3 amino acids: CATSRGNQPQHF. CDR3 DNA sequence: TGTGCCACCTCCAGGGGCAATCAGCCCCAGCATTTT. This rearrangement joins TRBV15 to TRBJ1-5, with D tentatively TRBD1 (5 bases). There are 12 residues in the CDR3. Trimming took off 8 bases at V and 2 bases at J, with 7 bases between the two ends. Germline assignment: CDR1 LNHNV and CDR2 YYDKDF (reference sequence).

The V and J genes are TRBV29-1 and TRBJ1-1; D gene unclear. CDR3 length equals 13 residues. The ends were cut back, 7 bases at V and 5 bases at J, with 17 bases in the middle. CDR1 and CDR2 from the germline V gene are SQVTM and ANQGSEA. The CDR3 DNA reads TGCAGCGATCACGGGCCGGCGGGGACTGAAGCTTTCTTT. It yields the protein CSDHGPAGTEAFF.

V usage is TRBV5-4 and J usage is TRBJ2-5; D uncertain. Germline loops: CDR1 SGHNT, CDR2 YYREEE (reference sequence). This CDR3 region has 13 residues. Trimming shortened V by 4 bases and J by 5 bases, and 12 bases separated the two germline ends. The DNA for the CDR3 is TGTGCCAGCAGCCGAAAGGAGAGGGAGACCCAGTACTTC. Its translation: CASSRKERETQYF.

The chain combines TRBV7-2 with TRBJ1-2; D is undetermined. The CDR3 length is 13 residues. Germline V gives CDR1 SGHTA, CDR2 FQGNSA. V was shortened by 1 base and J by 8 bases, with 11 bases between the two germline ends. CDR3 region: CASSLVGRGGYTF. For the CDR3, the DNA is TGTGCCAGCAGCTTAGTAGGGCGCGGGGGCTACACCTTC.